One T cell receptor (beta chain) is described in this entry. This specimen comes from a study of blood T cell repertoires in COVID-19. Two negative PCRs, clearance, or symptom resolution had been documented for recovered Cohort 3 donors. Using immunoSEQ multiplex PCR, the repertoire was profiled, and TCRdb retains in-frame clones only, with some absent. The sample contains hundreds of thousands of clones, approximately 90% of which appear only once. Between the trimmed V and J ends, which lost 0 bases and 4 bases, there was a span of 12 bases. Germline lookup yields CDR1 MGHRA and CDR2 YSYEKL. The CDR3 loop spans 16 amino acids.

This chain links TRBV4-1 with TRBJ1-4; the D gene is possibly TRBD1 (6 bases). The sample taken for sequencing was PBMCs or T cells enriched from blood (not recorded which). The receptor was derived from a woman aged 18-29 years who had recovered from COVID-19. The CDR3 sequence is CASSQDLGALNEKLFF. DNA of the CDR3: TGCGCCAGCAGCCAAGATTTGGGGGCGCTTAATGAAAAACTGTTTTTT.